The 30 T cell receptor beta chains presented below share a single source sample, sequenced in a study of cytomegalovirus exposure and HLA in healthy donors. The primer mix had 60 Vbeta and 13 Jbeta primers. The repertoire was sequenced with immunoSEQ multiplex PCR; TCRdb's copy has only in-frame clones and lacks some. The profile shows around 200,000 clones, 70% to 85% of them singletons. The specimen was PBMCs. These receptors all come from a woman aged 40 to 50 in good health and CMV-seronegative.

The chain joins TRBV2 to TRBJ1-4; weak D call: TRBD1 (5 bases). CDR1 and CDR2 from the germline V gene are SNHLY and FYNNEI. Trimming stripped 1 base from V and 0 bases from J, with 15 bases between. This CDR3 comprises 18 residues. CDR3 loop: CASSEEVGRIATNEKLFF. The CDR3 region has the DNA TGTGCCAGCAGTGAAGAAGTGGGGCGAATTGCAACTAATGAAAAACTGTTTTTT.

This clone was counted between two and nine times. This chain uses TRBV5-6 with TRBJ1-5, with D possibly being TRBD1 (5 bases). Germline V gene lookup returns CDR1 SGHDT and CDR2 YYEEEE. The CDR3 totals 14 residues. Trimming shortened V by 3 bases and J by 3 bases, and 10 bases separated the two germline ends. The CDR3 region has the DNA TGTGCCAGCAGCTCGGGACTCTACAATCAGCCCCAGCATTTT. Translation gives CASSSGLYNQPQHF.

This sequence joins TRBV6-1 and TRBJ1-1; 7 nucleotides agree with TRBD1. The V and J ends lost 6 bases and 3 bases, in that order; junction bases with no gene match: 4. The germline V gene encodes CDR1 MNHNS and CDR2 SASEGT. This CDR3 spans 13 amino acids. CDR3 in amino acids: CASSAQGDTEAFF. The CDR3 region has the DNA TGTGCCAGCAGCGCTCAGGGGGACACTGAAGCTTTCTTT.

The gene calls are TRBV7-9 and TRBJ1-2; possible D gene TRBD1, 5 bases. Germline V gene sequence: CDR1 SEHNR, CDR2 FQNEAQ (reference sequence). Trimming stripped 5 bases from V and 5 bases from J, with 18 bases between. The CDR3 is 15 residues long. The CDR3 is CASSQDQGLSYGYTF. The CDR3 DNA reads TGTGCCAGCAGCCAAGACCAGGGATTATCATATGGCTACACCTTC.

The genes are TRBV19 and TRBJ1-2, with a possible D match to TRBD1 (6 bases). The CDR3 is 15 residues long. The germline V gene has CDR1 LNHDA and CDR2 SQIVND (reference sequence). V lost 4 bases and J 7 bases, leaving 19 bases between the germline ends. The CDR3 DNA reads TGTGCCAGTAGTACCTACGCGGACAGCTCCCTTGGCTACACCTTC. Translating gives CASSTYADSSLGYTF.

This clone has only a few counts. The chain joins TRBV6-5 to TRBJ2-1; the match to TRBD1 covers 9 bases. J was trimmed by 6 bases and V by 6 bases; bases with no gene match: 9. The germline V gene has CDR1 MNHEY and CDR2 SVGAGI. The CDR3 sequence is 15 residues long. DNA of the CDR3: TGTGCCAGCAGCTTGGGACAGGGCTATATCAATGAGCAGTTCTTC. Its translation: CASSLGQGYINEQFF.

This clone was seen a handful of times. The chain couples TRBV15 to TRBJ1-1, with TRBD1 as a possible D gene (6 bases). Per germline, CDR1 LNHNV and CDR2 YYDKDF (reference sequence). This CDR3 is built from 11 residues. Trimming pared 4 bases from V and 11 bases from J, leaving 11 bases between. This chain's CDR3 is CATSTPGGAFF. The CDR3 DNA reads TGTGCCACCAGCACCCCGGGGGGCGCTTTCTTT.

This chain links TRBV2 with TRBJ1-1; 9 positions match TRBD1. Germline V gene lookup returns CDR1 SNHLY and CDR2 FYNNEI. Losses at the gene ends were 11 bases for V and 1 base for J; bases not matched to a gene: 5. The CDR3 length is 13 residues. The CDR3 loop is CAGRDRENTEAFF. The CDR3 coding sequence is TGTGCCGGACGGGACAGGGAGAACACTGAAGCTTTCTTT. The variable domain in full, with the rest retrieved from reference TRBV2 and TRBJ1-1, is EPEVTQTPSHQVTQMGQEVILRCVPISNHLYFYWYRQILGQKVEFLVSFYNNEISEKSEIFDDQFSVERPDGSNFTLKIRSTKLEDSAMYFCAGRDRENTEAFFGQGTRLTVV.

J is TRBJ1-1 and V is TRBV14; D uncertain. V lost 0 bases, J lost 5 bases, and 7 bases lay in between. CDR3 length equals 13 residues. The germline gives CDR1 SGHDN, CDR2 FVKESK. The CDR3 nucleotides are TGTGCCAGCAGCCAAGATCCGGAGACTGAAGCTTTCTTT. This gives the protein CASSQDPETEAFF.

This chain uses TRBV10-3 with TRBJ2-2, with 8 bases that match TRBD2. J lost 4 bases, V lost 8 bases, and 12 bases had no gene match. Germline loops: CDR1 ENHRY, CDR2 SYGVKD. The CDR3 is 16 residues long. The CDR3 loop is CAISPNRAGGTGELFF. The DNA of the CDR3 is TGTGCCATCTCCCCAAACAGGGCGGGGGGCACCGGGGAGCTGTTTTTT.

This chain uses TRBV5-1 with TRBJ1-4; tentative D call: TRBD1 (5 bases). This CDR3 region has 15 residues. V lost 4 bases to trimming and J lost 3 bases, with 13 bases between them. CDR1 is SGHRS and CDR2 is YFSETQ in the germline V gene. The CDR3 DNA sequence: TGCGCCAGCAGCATCCTGGGGGGTCCTAATGAAAAACTGTTTTTT. It yields the protein CASSILGGPNEKLFF. Complete variable domain (other parts from reference TRBV5-1 and TRBJ1-4): KAGVTQTPRYLIKTRGQQVTLSCSPISGHRSVSWYQQTPGQGLQFLFEYFSETQRNKGNFPGRFSGRQFSNSRSEMNVSTLELGDSALYLCASSILGGPNEKLFFGSGTQLSVL.

The chain uses TRBV30 and TRBJ2-3; 9 bases fit TRBD1. The J segment lost 4 bases and the V segment lost 5 bases, leaving 22 bases of the junction unmatched. The CDR3 extends over 19 amino acids. Germline-derived CDR1 and CDR2 are GTSNPN and SVGIG (reference sequence). CDR3 nucleotides: TGTGCCTGGGCTGGTCTAGGAGCCGGGACAGGGAGTAGACCAGATACGCAGTATTTT. Translating it yields CAWAGLGAGTGSRPDTQYF.

The chain recombines TRBV19 with TRBJ2-1; 10 nucleotides agree with TRBD2. The CDR3 extends over 17 amino acids. Germline V gene lookup returns CDR1 LNHDA and CDR2 SQIVND (reference sequence). V gave up 6 bases and J gave up 8 bases; unmatched junction bases: 16. Here the CDR3 reads CASRASGGPASLDEQFF. CDR3 in DNA: TGTGCCAGTAGGGCTAGCGGGGGCCCCGCTTCCCTCGATGAGCAGTTCTTC.

The V call is TRBV4-1, the J call TRBJ1-1; 7 bases match TRBD1. CDR1 and CDR2 from the germline V gene are MGHRA and YSYEKL. The CDR3 contains 18 residues. After removal of 2 bases from V and 5 bases from J, the junction contained 17 bases not matched to a gene. The CDR3 region has the DNA TGCGCCAGCAGCCAAACTATAACCGGAACGACAGGGCAAACTGAAGCTTTCTTT. It translates to CASSQTITGTTGQTEAFF.

The chain joins TRBV7-2 to TRBJ1-2, with D maybe TRBD1 (5 bases). Germline CDR1 and CDR2: SGHTA and FQGNSA. The CDR3 sequence is 13 residues long. Trimming left V 5 bases short and J 7 bases short, with 14 bases between. The CDR3 region is CASSLGGESGYTF. CDR3 nucleotides: TGTGCCAGCAGCCTGGGGGGGGAATCTGGCTACACCTTC.

This chain joins TRBV7-6 and TRBJ2-7, with a weak D call TRBD1 (6 bases). The CDR3 totals 14 residues. Germline-derived CDR1 and CDR2 are SGHVS and FNYEAQ. V was cut by 5 bases and J by 2 bases, with 13 bases left in between. CDR3 protein: CASSPRDTTYEQYF. The CDR3 bases are TGTGCCAGCAGCCCCCGGGACACCACCTACGAGCAGTACTTC.

The V and J genes are TRBV6-6 and TRBJ2-5; 7 bases are shared with TRBD2. Germline V gives CDR1 MNHNY, CDR2 SVGAGI (reference sequence). V shed 5 bases, J shed 1 base, and the junction held 7 bases outside the gene matches. This CDR3 is 15 amino acids long. The CDR3 sequence is CASSQTSIPQETQYF. DNA for the CDR3: TGTGCCAGCAGTCAGACTAGCATTCCCCAAGAGACCCAGTACTTC.

The rearrangement joins TRBV6-5 to TRBJ2-7, with TRBD2 as a possible D gene (5 bases). Germline V CDR1 and CDR2: MNHEY, SVGAGI. Trimming removed 0 bases from V and 3 bases from J, with 12 bases in between. The CDR3 is 15 amino acids. The CDR3 nucleotides are TGTGCCAGCAGTTACTCCGCGGGTGCCCTCTACGAGCAGTACTTC. This sequence encodes CASSYSAGALYEQYF.

This chain connects TRBV15 to TRBJ1-1, with D possibly being TRBD1 (6 bases). The CDR3 extends over 16 amino acids. Trimming shortened V by 0 bases and J by 2 bases, and 13 bases separated the two germline ends. Germline CDR1 is LNHNV and CDR2 is YYDKDF (reference sequence). CDR3 loop: CATSRDLHRVNTEAFF. Written as DNA, the CDR3 is TGTGCCACCAGCAGAGATTTGCACAGGGTAAACACTGAAGCTTTCTTT.

The chain has TRBV20-1 and TRBJ1-1, with D hard to call. The CDR3 is 8 residues long. The V end lost 6 bases, the J end lost 11 bases, and 7 bases lay between the germline ends. Germline V gene data show CDR1 as DFQATT and CDR2 as SNEGSKA (reference sequence). CDR3 in amino acids: CSALGAFF. The CDR3 DNA follows: TGCAGTGCACTAGGTGCTTTCTTT.

The chain has TRBV19 and TRBJ2-2; a weak D match, TRBD2 (6 bases). Germline-derived CDR1 and CDR2 are LNHDA and SQIVND (reference sequence). The CDR3 extends over 12 amino acids. V was trimmed by 3 bases and J by 8 bases, leaving 7 bases between them. The CDR3 region is CASSIGGGELFF. The CDR3 bases are TGTGCCAGTAGTATCGGGGGAGGGGAGCTGTTTTTT.

The V call is TRBV7-2, the J call TRBJ1-6, with 8 positions matching TRBD1. J lost 7 bases, V lost 4 bases, and 6 bases had no gene match. Germline CDR1 and CDR2: SGHTA and FQGNSA. The CDR3 sequence is 15 residues long. This chain's CDR3 is CASSSGGIGNSPLHF. For the CDR3, the DNA is TGTGCCAGCAGCTCAGGGGGCATTGGGAATTCACCCCTCCACTTT.

This clone was detected a few times. The genes are TRBV6-1 and TRBJ1-1; D possibly corresponds to TRBD1 (5 bases). V gave up 10 bases and J gave up 1 base, with 13 bases separating them. CDR1 and CDR2 (germline): MNHNS, SASEGT. The CDR3 totals 13 residues. CDR3 sequence (DNA): TGTGCCACACAAAACAGGCAGAACACTGAAGCTTTCTTT. Amino acid sequence: CATQNRQNTEAFF.

This chain connects TRBV4-1 to TRBJ1-4, with D possibly being TRBD1 (5 bases). The length of the CDR3 is 15 residues. Looked up from germline, CDR1 is MGHRA and CDR2 is YSYEKL. The V end lost 2 bases, the J end lost 8 bases, and 15 bases lay between the germline ends. The CDR3 sequence: CASSQRGEVEEKLFF. The CDR3, as DNA: TGCGCCAGCAGCCAACGAGGGGAGGTGGAGGAAAAACTGTTTTTT.

This chain joins TRBV19 and TRBJ1-4, with 7 nucleotides matching TRBD1. CDR1 LNHDA and CDR2 SQIVND come from the germline V gene (reference sequence). This CDR3 region has 16 residues. The V segment lost 6 bases and the J segment 3 bases; nucleotides outside the gene matches: 10. Here the CDR3 DNA reads TGTGCCAGTAGAAGATCCTACAGGGGAGCTAATGAAAAACTGTTTTTT. Translated, it gives CASRRSYRGANEKLFF.

The rearrangement joins TRBV7-9 to TRBJ1-1, with no clear D. Germline CDR1 is SEHNR and CDR2 is FQNEAQ (reference sequence). The CDR3 loop spans 13 amino acids. Trimming pared 1 base from V and 4 bases from J, leaving 7 bases between. The CDR3 spells CASSLEQLTEAFF. The CDR3 coding sequence is TGTGCCAGCAGCTTAGAACAGCTCACTGAAGCTTTCTTT.

The rearrangement uses TRBV5-1 and TRBJ2-2; TRBD1 matches at 7 bases. The CDR3 runs to 16 residues. V was clipped by 2 bases and J by 1 base; unmatched bases: 5. The V gene's germline CDR1 is SGHRS and CDR2 YFSETQ. DNA for the CDR3: TGCGCCAGCAGCTTTACAGGGGCCTTGAACACCGGGGAGCTGTTTTTT. Translated: CASSFTGALNTGELFF.

This chain connects TRBV29-1 to TRBJ1-4; 9 nucleotides line up with TRBD1. CDR1 is SQVTM and CDR2 is ANQGSEA in the germline V gene. V shed 6 bases and J 0 bases; nucleotides not matched to a gene: 14. The CDR3 spans 18 residues. This CDR3 reads CSVGSTGTGYATNEKLFF. The DNA for the CDR3 is TGCAGCGTGGGGTCGACCGGGACAGGGTATGCAACTAATGAAAAACTGTTTTTT.

This CDR3 reads CAIRALAGGRETQYF. In nucleotides, the CDR3 is TGTGCCATCAGGGCCCTAGCGGGGGGGAGAGAGACCCAGTACTTC. This chain joins TRBV10-3 and TRBJ2-5; 12 bases are shared with TRBD2. Germline CDR1 ENHRY, CDR2 SYGVKD. CDR3 length equals 15 residues. The V and J ends lost 6 bases and 4 bases, in that order; junction bases with no gene match: 6.

The chain uses TRBV23-1 and TRBJ1-5, with no clear D. TRBV23-1 qualifies as an ORF whose function is uncertain. The V gene lost 0 bases and the J gene lost 1 base, with 7 bases spanning the gap. The CDR3 loop spans 15 amino acids. In DNA form, the CDR3 reads TGCGCCAGCAGTCAATCGGAGCCGAGCAATCAGCCCCAGCATTTT. This translates into CASSQSEPSNQPQHF.